The clone carrying this TCR beta chain was recorded a few times. Its matching antigen is unknown. This sample is drawn from a study of human T cells and chemical hapten exposure. Looking at the study overall: Minor pooled library volume differences mainly drove per-sample TCR yield variation. Whole-study results and caveats: Expanded TCR sets contained significantly more large CDR3 similarity clusters than controls.

The CDR3 sequence is 12 residues long. Germline CDR1 MNHEY, CDR2 SVGEGT. With 5 bases removed from V and 7 bases from J, the gap between germline ends came to 8 bases. Unique molecular identifiers were affixed to discrete cDNA molecules within the library. TCRdb re-derived calls from the RACE reads in MiXCR, one entry per CDR3 protein. The table records 95,000 to 150,000 distinct CDR3 sequences, approximately 13% of them present only once. Sample time point: pre-sensitization, week 0. Sample treatment: therapeutic diphenylcyclopropenone sensitization with weekly scalp DPC. Alopecia patients, 18 to 70 years old and DPC-suitable, served as donors.

The chain is built from TRBV6-2 or TRBV6-3 and TRBJ2-2; perhaps D is TRBD1 or TRBD2 (5 bases each). The receptor's source is a woman aged 18-29 years with alopecia areata. Some clones in this sample may be carry-over from other donors' samples. The material was whole blood, obtained in connection with sensitization to the hapten diphenylcyclopropenone (DPC). The CDR3 spells CASSRGVGELFF. As DNA, the CDR3 is TGTGCCAGCAGTCGGGGCGTCGGGGAGCTGTTTTTT.